The rows below give T cell receptor beta chains drawn from one sample of a study of cytomegalovirus exposure and HLA in healthy donors. The protocol was immunoSEQ multiplex PCR, while the TCRdb copy is restricted to in-frame clones and leaves out a portion. The data hold 150,000 to 200,000 clones, with approximately 80% observed a single time. Sequencing used PBMCs. The receptors were gathered from a man younger than 35 in good health and CMV-seropositive. Each CDR3 is given with its conserved first and last residue. Each record gives: clone size, D gene, V gene, J gene, CDR3 DNA, CDR3 protein. A D gene is named only where the DNA matches it firmly. Expanded clones get a size class; other rows say once, few or many, or leave the size out.

-	-	TRBV6-6	TRBJ1-5	TGTGCCAGCAGTTACGACAGCCGATATAGCAATCAGCCCCAGCATTTT	CASSYDSRYSNQPQHF
-	TRBD2	TRBV28	TRBJ2-1	TGTGCCAGCAGTGGGCGGGAGGGTTGGAATGAGCAGTTCTTC	CASSGREGWNEQFF
once	-	TRBV15	TRBJ2-1	TGTGCCACCAGCAGAGCCGGGACACACAATGAGCAGTTCTTC	CATSRAGTHNEQFF
-	TRBD1	TRBV6-6	TRBJ1-3	TGTGCCAGCAGTCCCGGGACAGCGAGTGATGCCATATATTTT	CASSPGTASDAIYF
-	-	TRBV29-1	TRBJ2-7	TGCAGCGGCTTACAGGGCCACGAGCAGTACTTC	CSGLQGHEQYF
-	TRBD1	TRBV27	TRBJ2-7	TGTGCCAGCAGCCCAGAGGACAGGCCCTACGAGCAGTACTTC	CASSPEDRPYEQYF
-	-	TRBV14	TRBJ1-1	TGTGCCAGCAGCCAACGGAACACTGAAGCTTTCTTT	CASSQRNTEAFF
-	-	TRBV6-6	TRBJ1-5	TGTGCCAGCAGCTCCTGGTCCGGGTTCAATCAGCCCCAGCATTTT	CASSSWSGFNQPQHF
-	-	TRBV5-1	TRBJ1-1	TGCGCCAGCAGCGACCGAACAGGGAGCACTGAAGCTTTCTTT	CASSDRTGSTEAFF
-	-	TRBV21-1	TRBJ1-1	TGTGCCAGCAGCAAAGGAATGGAACAGGGGTTGGATTTCTTT	CASSKGMEQGLDFF
-	-	TRBV18	TRBJ1-5	TGTGCCAGCTCACCAGGCCCTAGCCAAATTAATCAGCCCCAGCATTTT	CASSPGPSQINQPQHF
-	-	TRBV5-8	TRBJ2-7	TGTGCCAGCAGCTTAACTAGTTTCGAGCAGTACTTC	CASSLTSFEQYF
-	TRBD1	TRBV5-4	TRBJ1-1	TGTGCCAGCAGCCGACGGGACAGGCCGACTGAAGCTTTCTTT	CASSRRDRPTEAFF
-	TRBD1	TRBV5-6	TRBJ2-7	TGTGCCAGCAGCTCGGGGACAGGCAGAGAGCAGTACTTC	CASSSGTGREQYF
-	-	TRBV2	TRBJ1-2	TGTGCCAGCAGCGCGAAAAGGGGCGGGGACTATGGCTACACCTTC	CASSAKRGGDYGYTF
-	-	TRBV15	TRBJ2-5	TGTGCCACCAGCACCTGGGACTCGCGAGAGACCCAGTACTTC	CATSTWDSRETQYF
-	TRBD2	TRBV11-2	TRBJ2-7	TGTGCCAGCAGCTTAGATGCGGGACTAGTCATTTACGAGCAGTACTTC	CASSLDAGLVIYEQYF
-	-	TRBV29-1	TRBJ2-7	TGCAGCGTTGAAGAACCCACCGTGGCAGGCCCCGAGCAGTACTTC	CSVEEPTVAGPEQYF
once	TRBD1	TRBV6-5	TRBJ2-1	TGTGCCAGCAGACCGGACAGGGGGTCACACAATGAGCAGTTCTTC	CASRPDRGSHNEQFF
-	-	TRBV7-9	TRBJ2-1	TGTGCCAGCAGCTCGTCTCAAACAAGATACAATGAGCAGTTCTTC	CASSSSQTRYNEQFF
-	TRBD1	TRBV5-1	TRBJ2-7	TGCGCCAGCAGCTTGGAGGCGACAGGGGTCTACGAGCAGTACTTC	CASSLEATGVYEQYF
-	-	TRBV4-2	TRBJ2-7	TGTGCCAGCAGCCACCCGACTTTGGGCTCCTACGAGCAGTACTTC	CASSHPTLGSYEQYF